Described below is a single TCR beta chain sequence and its context. The data were obtained in a study of blood T cell repertoires in COVID-19. Looking at the study overall: Samples came from the United States, Italy and Spain, spanning acute and convalescent COVID-19. Nucleic acid was either cDNA or gDNA, and it came from T cells, B-cell-depleted T cells, or PBMCs.

In the original analysis: Nucleated cell counts were estimated from reference gene primer amplification. The data were produced by immunoSEQ multiplex PCR, yet TCRdb's version contains in-frame clones alone and is incomplete. That table gives V, J and clone size, and the DNA gave D and trimming. The top ten hold 3.5% to 4.5% of the sample, which has about 130,000 clones, more than 75% seen once. Germline V gives CDR1 DFQATT, CDR2 SNEGSKA (reference sequence). Between the trimmed V and J ends, which lost 3 bases and 4 bases, there was a span of 7 bases. The CDR3 is made up of 11 amino acids. Sequenced input: peripheral blood. The TCR was taken from a woman in her fifties or sixties with acute or convalescent COVID-19. The rearrangement uses TRBV20-1 and TRBJ2-7; D is unresolved. The CDR3 DNA reads TGCAGTGCTAGTAACCTATACGAGCAGTACGTC. Protein sequence: CSASNLYEQYV.